This TCR beta chain was recovered during a study of T cells in Graves' hyperthyroidism and ophthalmopathy. Study context: Peripheral blood was drawn at first diagnosis, prior to all treatment.

TCR beta CDR3 sequences were amplified from RNA transcripts. The HTBI primer set served for first-round RT-PCR of the TCR CDR3. TCRdb called the multiplex PCR reads again in MiXCR, with one record for every CDR3 protein. The top ten hold about 25% of the sample, which has approximately 480,000 distinct CDR3 sequences, around 20% seen once. The V gene lost 1 base and the J gene lost 7 bases, with 13 bases spanning the gap. This CDR3 spans 15 amino acids. Germline lookup yields CDR1 SGHAT and CDR2 FQDESV (reference sequence). This TCR came from a man between 18 and 35 years old with Graves' hyperthyroidism. V usage is TRBV11-1 and J usage is TRBJ1-4, with TRBD1 as a possible D gene (6 bases). Sequencing was performed on blood. The CDR3 sequence is CASSLGGGQGEKLFF. In nucleotides, the CDR3 is TGTGCCAGCAGCTTAGGGGGGGGGCAAGGTGAAAAACTGTTTTTT.